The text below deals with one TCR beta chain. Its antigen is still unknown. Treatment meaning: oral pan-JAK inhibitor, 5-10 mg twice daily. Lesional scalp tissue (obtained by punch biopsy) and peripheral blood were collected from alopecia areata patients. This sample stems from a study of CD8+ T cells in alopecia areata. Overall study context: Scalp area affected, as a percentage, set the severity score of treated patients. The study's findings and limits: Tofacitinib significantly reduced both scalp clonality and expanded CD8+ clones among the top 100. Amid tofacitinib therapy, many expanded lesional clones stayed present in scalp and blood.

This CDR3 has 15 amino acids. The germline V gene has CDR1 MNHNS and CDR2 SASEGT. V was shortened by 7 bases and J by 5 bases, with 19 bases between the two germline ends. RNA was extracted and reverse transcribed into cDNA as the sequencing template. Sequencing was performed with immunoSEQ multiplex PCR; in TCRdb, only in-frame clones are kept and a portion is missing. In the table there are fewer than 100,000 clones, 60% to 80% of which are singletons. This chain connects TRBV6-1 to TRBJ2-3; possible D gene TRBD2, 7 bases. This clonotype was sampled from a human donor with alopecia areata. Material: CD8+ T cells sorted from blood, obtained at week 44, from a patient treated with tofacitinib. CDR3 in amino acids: CASTIWGGAGDTQYF. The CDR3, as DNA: TGTGCCAGCACCATTTGGGGGGGGGCTGGAGATACGCAGTATTTT.